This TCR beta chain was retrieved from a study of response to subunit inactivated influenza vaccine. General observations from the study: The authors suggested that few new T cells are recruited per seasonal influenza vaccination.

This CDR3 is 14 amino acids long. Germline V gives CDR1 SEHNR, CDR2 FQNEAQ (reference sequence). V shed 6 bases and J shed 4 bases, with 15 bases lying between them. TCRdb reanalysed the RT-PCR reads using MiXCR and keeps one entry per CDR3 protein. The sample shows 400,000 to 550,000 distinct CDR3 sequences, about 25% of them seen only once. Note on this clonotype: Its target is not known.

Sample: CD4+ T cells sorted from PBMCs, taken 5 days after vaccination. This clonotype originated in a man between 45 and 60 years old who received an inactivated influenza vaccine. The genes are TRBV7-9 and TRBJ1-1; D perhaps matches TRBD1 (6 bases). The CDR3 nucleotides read TGTGCCAGCAGTGTAGGGGAGGGGGGCACTGAAGCTTTCTTT. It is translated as CASSVGEGGTEAFF.